This TCR beta chain was sequenced during a study of blood T cell repertoires in COVID-19. The V gene end was trimmed by 3 bases and the J gene end by 8 bases; junction bases not matched to a gene: 17. The length of the CDR3 is 17 residues. CDR1 and CDR2 from the germline V gene are KGHSH and LQKENI. Sequencing was performed with immunoSEQ multiplex PCR; in TCRdb, only in-frame clones are kept and a portion is missing. Of over 95,000 clones in the sample, 75% to 90% are singletons; the top ten hold about a fifth. The chain couples TRBV18 to TRBJ1-2; 8 nucleotides line up with TRBD1. Sequencing used peripheral blood. The clonotype was recovered from a human donor with acute or convalescent COVID-19. The donor label of this sample is uncertain. CDR3 loop: CASSPGTGQFFSGGYTF. The CDR3 DNA sequence: TGTGCCAGCTCACCCGGGACAGGACAATTTTTTTCGGGAGGCTACACCTTC.